This TCR beta chain came from a study of blood T cell repertoires in COVID-19. Study details: Sources were T cells, B-cell-depleted T cells, or PBMCs; the material itself was cDNA or gDNA.

TCRdb's table, derived via immunoSEQ multiplex PCR, lists solely in-frame clones and lacks some. The sample comprises 300,000 to 450,000 clones, roughly four fifths of which are singletons, and around 1% rests with the top ten. CDR1 is KGHSH and CDR2 is LQKENI in the germline V gene. Trimming took 3 bases from V and 0 from J, leaving 6 bases between them. This CDR3 is 14 amino acids long. This TCR came from a human donor with acute or convalescent COVID-19. The donor label of this sample is uncertain. Sequencing was performed on peripheral blood. The chain carries TRBV18 and TRBJ1-3; D not resolved. CDR3 residues: CASSPRSSGNTIYF. Here the CDR3 DNA reads TGTGCCAGCTCACCGCGGAGCTCTGGAAACACCATATATTTT.